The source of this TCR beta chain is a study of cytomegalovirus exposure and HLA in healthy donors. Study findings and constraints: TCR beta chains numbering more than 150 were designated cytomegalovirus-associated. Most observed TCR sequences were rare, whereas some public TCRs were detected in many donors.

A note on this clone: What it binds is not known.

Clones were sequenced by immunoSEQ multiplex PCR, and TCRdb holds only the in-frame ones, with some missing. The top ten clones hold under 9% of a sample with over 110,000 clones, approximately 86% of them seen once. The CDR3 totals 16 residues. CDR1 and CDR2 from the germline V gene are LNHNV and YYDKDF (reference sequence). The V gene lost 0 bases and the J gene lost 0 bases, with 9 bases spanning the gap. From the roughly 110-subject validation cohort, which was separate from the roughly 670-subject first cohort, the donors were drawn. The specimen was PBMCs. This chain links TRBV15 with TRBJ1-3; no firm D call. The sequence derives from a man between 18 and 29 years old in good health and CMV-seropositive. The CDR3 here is CATSRDLASSGNTIYF. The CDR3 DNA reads TGTGCCACCAGCAGAGATCTTGCGAGCTCTGGAAACACCATATATTTT.